Presented here are 29 T cell receptor beta chains from one specimen sequenced in a study of metastatic and nonmetastatic thyroid tumors. Nobody among the patients had been given any treatment before thyroid surgery. TCRdb re-analyzed the PCR reads through MiXCR. This sample has approximately 70,000 clones; 18% occur once, and the top ten carry 9.5% to 15%. Sequenced: blood. The receptors were sampled from a female donor with papillary thyroid cancer or a benign thyroid nodule (not recorded which). Some clones in this sample may be carry-over from other donors' samples.

This clone has more than one count but fewer than ten. The chain has TRBV15 and TRBJ2-7, with D tentatively TRBD1 (6 bases). CDR3 length: 14 residues. Trimming cost V 0 bases and J 2 bases, with 8 bases left between them. Germline V gene data show CDR1 as LNHNV and CDR2 as YYDKDF (reference sequence). The CDR3, as DNA: TGTGCCACCAGCAGAGAAGGACAGACCTACGAGCAGTACTTC. It yields the protein CATSREGQTYEQYF.

CDR3 nucleotides: TGTGCCTGGGGACTGCATCATGAAAAACTGTTTTTT. Residues: CAWGLHHEKLFF. The chain joins TRBV30 to TRBJ1-4; D remains unclear. V lost 5 bases and J lost 6, with 10 bases in between. CDR1 GTSNPN and CDR2 SVGIG come from the germline V gene (reference sequence). The CDR3 sequence is 12 residues long.

The V and J genes are TRBV20-1 and TRBJ2-7, with a tentative D call TRBD2 (6 bases). From germline, CDR1 is DFQATT and CDR2 SNEGSKA (reference sequence). The V gene lost 6 bases and the J gene lost 7 bases, with 22 bases spanning the gap. The CDR3 consists of 14 residues. The CDR3 region is CSATGPSRTIEQYF. The CDR3 DNA reads TGCAGTGCAACGGGGCCGAGTCGGACTATTGAGCAGTACTTC.

Turning to this clone: With a much larger clone just one base away, this may be a read error. CDR3 residues: CSARAGCAYGYTF. CDR3 DNA: TGCAGTGCTAGAGCGGGGTGCGCCTATGGCTACACCTTC. The V call is TRBV20-1, the J call TRBJ1-2; no clear D gene. CDR3 length: 13 residues. V was pared by 1 base and J by 4 bases, with 10 bases between. Germline V gene sequence: CDR1 DFQATT, CDR2 SNEGSKA (reference sequence).

Points on this clone: This clone may be a read error of a much larger clone one base away. The genes are TRBV7-7 and TRBJ2-7; a weak D match, TRBD1 (5 bases). The germline V gene encodes CDR1 SSHAT and CDR2 FNYEAQ (reference sequence). The length of the CDR3 is 13 residues. The CDR3 DNA follows: TGTGCTAGCAGCTCCCATCCGACAGTCGAGCAGTACTTC. Translation gives CASSSHPTVEQYF.

This clone was recorded many times. The gene calls are TRBV6-1 and TRBJ2-5; 8 nucleotides match TRBD2. The CDR3 extends over 16 amino acids. J gave up 3 bases and V 6 bases, and 12 bases lay outside the gene matches. The germline V gene encodes CDR1 MNHNS and CDR2 SASEGT. The chain's CDR3 is CASRPAGGSGKETQYF. The CDR3 DNA reads as TGTGCCAGCAGACCCGCGGGGGGCAGCGGTAAAGAGACCCAGTACTTC.

The chain has TRBV11-1 and TRBJ2-7; 7 nucleotides match TRBD2. V lost 5 bases to trimming and J lost 4 bases; unmatched junction nucleotides: 14. Per germline, CDR1 SGHAT and CDR2 FQDESV (reference sequence). This CDR3 is 16 amino acids long. The CDR3 here is CASSLRLANDPYEQYF. The CDR3 DNA is TGTGCCAGCAGCCTACGACTAGCCAATGATCCATACGAGCAGTACTTC. The full variable domain, its missing parts supplied by reference TRBV11-1 and TRBJ2-7, is EAEVAQSPRYKITEKSQAVAFWCDPISGHATLYWYRQILGQGPELLVQFQDESVVDDSQLPKDRFSAERLKGVDSTLKIQPAELGDSAMYLCASSLRLANDPYEQYFGPGTRLTVT.

This clone has ten or more counts. This chain links TRBV12-3 or TRBV12-4 with TRBJ2-7; TRBD2 matches 11 bases. V gave up 3 bases and J gave up 1 base; unmatched junction bases: 17. CDR3 length: 20 amino acids. This chain's CDR3 is CASSLVMRSGRAAISYEQYF. The CDR3 region has the DNA TGTGCCAGCAGTTTGGTTATGCGTAGCGGGAGGGCTGCTATTTCCTACGAGCAGTACTTC.

The V call is TRBV20-1, the J call TRBJ2-7, with D perhaps being TRBD1 or TRBD2 (6 bases each). The CDR3 runs 14 residues. CDR1 DFQATT and CDR2 SNEGSKA come from the germline V gene (reference sequence). V was clipped by 4 bases and J by 0 bases, with 13 bases between them. The CDR3 spells CSAMEGGFSYEQYF. CDR3 DNA: TGCAGTGCTATGGAGGGGGGCTTCTCCTACGAGCAGTACTTC.

The chain carries TRBV4-2 and TRBJ2-1; 8 bases map to TRBD2. Germline CDR1 LGHNA, CDR2 YNFKEQ. The CDR3 runs 16 residues. Trimming took 5 bases from V and 2 from J; bases not matched to a gene: 8. The CDR3 loop is CASSTSGSIAYNEQFF. The DNA for the CDR3 is TGTGCCAGCAGCACAAGCGGGAGTATCGCCTACAATGAGCAGTTCTTC.

This clone was picked up many times. This chain connects TRBV28 to TRBJ1-5; the D is unclear. The CDR3 loop spans 14 amino acids. The ends were cut back, 1 base at V and 3 bases at J, with 7 bases in the middle. The germline V gene has CDR1 MDHEN and CDR2 SYDVKM. The CDR3 here is CASSLFGPNQPQHF. The CDR3 DNA sequence: TGTGCCAGCAGTTTATTTGGGCCCAATCAGCCCCAGCATTTT.

Many counts were recorded for this clone. This may be a read error: a much more frequent sequence differs by one nucleotide. The chain has TRBV27 and TRBJ2-2; D unclear. CDR3 length: 14 amino acids. Germline V gene lookup returns CDR1 MNHEY and CDR2 SMNVEV (reference sequence). V gave up 2 bases and J gave up 4 bases, with 8 bases separating them. In DNA, the CDR3 is TGTGCCAGCAGTTTAGAGAGCCCCACCGGGGAGCTGTTTTTT. Its translation is CASSLESPTGELFF.

The V and J genes are TRBV5-1 and TRBJ2-7, with D hard to call. Trimming took 4 bases from V and 5 from J, leaving 10 bases between them. This CDR3 is built from 12 residues. Germline CDR1 is SGHRS and CDR2 is YFSETQ. DNA for the CDR3: TGCGCCAGCAGCCCAACAGTGGACGAGCAGTACTTC. Its translation: CASSPTVDEQYF.

This clone appeared many times. The chain is built from TRBV9 and TRBJ2-5; 9 bases agree with TRBD1. Losses at the gene ends were 0 bases for V and 1 base for J; bases not matched to a gene: 4. The CDR3 extends over 16 amino acids. The germline V gene has CDR1 SGDLS and CDR2 YYNGEE. The CDR3 nucleotides are TGTGCCAGCAGCGTAGGGGACAGGGTCGTCCAAGAGACCCAGTACTTC. It encodes CASSVGDRVVQETQYF.

In this sample, this clone turned up many times. The genes are TRBV6-1 and TRBJ2-1; 7 bases are shared with TRBD1. V gave up 8 bases and J gave up 8 bases; unmatched junction bases: 9. The CDR3 has 13 amino acids. CDR1 is MNHNS and CDR2 is SASEGT in the germline V gene. CDR3 sequence reads: CASVDRVSDEQFF. The CDR3 nucleotides are TGTGCCAGCGTAGACAGGGTAAGCGATGAGCAGTTCTTC.

This clone has at least ten counts. The V gene is TRBV15, the J gene TRBJ1-2; unclear D gene. The CDR3 consists of 14 residues. Trimming removed 0 bases at V and 0 bases at J, with 5 bases between. The germline V gene encodes CDR1 LNHNV and CDR2 YYDKDF (reference sequence). The CDR3 bases are TGTGCCACCAGCAGAGAGCAGACTAACTATGGCTACACCTTC. Translation: CATSREQTNYGYTF. The whole variable domain, filled in from reference TRBV15 and TRBJ1-2, reads DAMVIQNPRYQVTQFGKPVTLSCSQTLNHNVMYWYQQKSSQAPKLLFHYYDKDFNNEADTPDNFQSRRPNTSFCFLDIRSPGLGDTAMYLCATSREQTNYGYTFGSGTRLTVV.

The table lists this clone with a few counts. The V gene is TRBV7-2, the J gene TRBJ1-1; D call uncertain. This CDR3 comprises 15 residues. Per germline, CDR1 SGHTA and CDR2 FQGNSA. The V gene lost 4 bases and the J gene lost 0 bases, with 12 bases spanning the gap. The CDR3 DNA sequence: TGTGCCAGCAGCTCCGAGCCTAACATGAACACTGAAGCTTTCTTT. Its translation: CASSSEPNMNTEAFF.

There are many counts of this clone. This chain uses TRBV7-2 with TRBJ2-7; D remains unclear. The V and J ends lost 3 bases and 2 bases respectively, with 5 bases between them. CDR1 is SGHTA and CDR2 is FQGNSA in the germline V gene. CDR3 length: 12 amino acids. CDR3 in amino acids: CASSFSTYEQYF. CDR3 nucleotides: TGTGCCAGCAGCTTTTCGACCTACGAGCAGTACTTC.

This clone was counted many times. This chain uses TRBV6-4 with TRBJ2-3; 8 nucleotides align to TRBD1. There are 16 residues in the CDR3. Per germline, CDR1 MRHNA and CDR2 SNTAGT. Trimming cost V 0 bases and J 4 bases; bases outside gene matches: 6. The CDR3 DNA follows: TGTGCCAGCAGTGACTCAAGGGGACAGGTTGCAGATACGCAGTATTTT. This translates into CASSDSRGQVADTQYF.

Many counts were recorded for this clone. The chain employs TRBV7-2 and TRBJ2-2; 7 bases match TRBD1. CDR3 length: 16 residues. Germline assignment: CDR1 SGHTA and CDR2 FQGNSA. The V segment lost 0 bases and the J segment 6 bases; nucleotides outside the gene matches: 7. DNA of the CDR3: TGTGCCAGCAGCTTAGCCGGGACAGTGTTTCCCGGGGAGCTGTTTTTT. Protein sequence: CASSLAGTVFPGELFF.

This clone showed up just a few times. This may come from a read error, since a much larger clone is one base off. This rearrangement joins TRBV28 to TRBJ2-1, with 7 bases identical to TRBD1. The germline gives CDR1 MDHEN, CDR2 SYDVKM. V shed 8 bases and J 8 bases; nucleotides not matched to a gene: 15. The CDR3 covers 15 residues. The CDR3 DNA sequence: TGTGCCAGCCCCCCCCTACAGGGGCCTCAGGATGAGCAGTTCTTC. Translated: CASPPLQGPQDEQFF.

This clone was found a few times. The chain employs TRBV5-1 and TRBJ2-5, with a weak D call TRBD1 (5 bases). The CDR3 contains 14 residues. Germline CDR1 reads SGHRS; CDR2 reads YFSETQ. V shed 0 bases and J shed 5 bases, with 11 bases lying between them. CDR3 DNA sequence: TGCGCCAGCAGCTTGGAGGGGTCCGGGGAGACCCAGTACTTC. Its protein is CASSLEGSGETQYF.

This clone came up many times. This chain connects TRBV5-1 to TRBJ2-7; D gene ambiguous. The germline V and J ends were trimmed by 0 bases and 3 bases, with 10 bases remaining between them. The V gene's germline CDR1 is SGHRS and CDR2 YFSETQ. The length of the CDR3 is 14 residues. The CDR3 loop is CASSLEGVNYEQYF. CDR3 DNA: TGCGCCAGCAGCTTGGAGGGCGTAAACTACGAGCAGTACTTC.

The rearrangement uses TRBV7-3 and TRBJ2-7, with D maybe TRBD2 (6 bases). V lost 5 bases to trimming and J lost 2 bases, with 16 bases between them. CDR3 length: 15 amino acids. Germline loops: CDR1 SGHTA, CDR2 FQGTGA. CDR3 sequence (DNA): TGTGCCAGCAGCCCCTCCGGAGGGAGCGCCTACGAGCAGTACTTC. This encodes CASSPSGGSAYEQYF.

This clone was found a few times. The chain carries TRBV27 and TRBJ1-6; the D gene is possibly TRBD1 (6 bases). The CDR3 length is 15 residues. V was cut by 8 bases and J by 4 bases, with 15 bases left in between. CDR1 MNHEY and CDR2 SMNVEV come from the germline V gene (reference sequence). Written as DNA, the CDR3 is TGTGCCAGCCGAAAACAGGGAAGGTATAATTCACCCCTCCACTTT. This encodes CASRKQGRYNSPLHF.

This clone was seen many times. The V gene is TRBV24-1, the J gene TRBJ2-3; 8 bases match TRBD2. The CDR3 is made up of 15 amino acids. Germline V gene data show CDR1 as KGHDR and CDR2 as SFDVKD. J was trimmed by 5 bases and V by 9 bases; bases with no gene match: 12. CDR3 amino acids: CATGPREGHKDTQYF. For the CDR3, the DNA is TGTGCCACCGGTCCCCGGGAGGGCCATAAAGATACGCAGTATTTT.

This clone has a handful of counts. The gene calls are TRBV9 and TRBJ1-3; D remains ambiguous. With 0 bases removed from V and 0 bases from J, the gap between germline ends came to 13 bases. The CDR3 is 17 residues long. Germline values: CDR1 SGDLS, CDR2 YYNGEE. For the CDR3, the DNA is TGTGCCAGCAGCGTAGGCCCTCCCCGCAGCTCTGGAAACACCATATATTTT. Residues: CASSVGPPRSSGNTIYF.

This clone was counted at least ten times. The rearrangement joins TRBV15 to TRBJ2-7, with D hard to call. The length of the CDR3 is 15 residues. Trimming stripped 1 base from V and 3 bases from J, with 13 bases between. CDR1 LNHNV and CDR2 YYDKDF come from the germline V gene (reference sequence). CDR3 region: CATSRVDILGYEQYF. The CDR3 DNA sequence: TGTGCCACCAGCAGAGTTGACATTTTAGGCTACGAGCAGTACTTC.

At least ten counts were recorded for this clone. V gene TRBV15 combines with J gene TRBJ2-3, with D possibly called TRBD1 or TRBD2 (5 bases each). With 8 bases removed from V and 6 bases from J, the gap between germline ends came to 9 bases. The germline CDR1 and CDR2 sequences are LNHNV and YYDKDF (reference sequence). The CDR3 contains 11 residues. The CDR3 protein is CATRWGDTQYF. DNA of the CDR3: TGTGCCACCCGGTGGGGGGATACGCAGTATTTT. Supplemented by reference TRBV15 and TRBJ2-3, the full variable domain reads DAMVIQNPRYQVTQFGKPVTLSCSQTLNHNVMYWYQQKSSQAPKLLFHYYDKDFNNEADTPDNFQSRRPNTSFCFLDIRSPGLGDTAMYLCATRWGDTQYFGPGTRLTVL.